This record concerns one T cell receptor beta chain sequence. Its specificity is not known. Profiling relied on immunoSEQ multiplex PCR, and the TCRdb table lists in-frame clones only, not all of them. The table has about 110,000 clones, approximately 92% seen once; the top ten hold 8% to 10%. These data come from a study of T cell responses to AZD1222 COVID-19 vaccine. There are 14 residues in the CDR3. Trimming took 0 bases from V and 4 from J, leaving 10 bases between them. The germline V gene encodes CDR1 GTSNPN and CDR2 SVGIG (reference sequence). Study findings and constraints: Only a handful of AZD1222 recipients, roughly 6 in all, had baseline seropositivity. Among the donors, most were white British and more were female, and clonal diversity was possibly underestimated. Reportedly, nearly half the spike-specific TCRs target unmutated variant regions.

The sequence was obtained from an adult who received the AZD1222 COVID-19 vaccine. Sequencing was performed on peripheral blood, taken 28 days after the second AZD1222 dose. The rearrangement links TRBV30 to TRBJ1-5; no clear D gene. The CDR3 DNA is TGTGCCTGGAGTGTAGGACGGGCAAATCAGCCCCAGCATTTT. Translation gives CAWSVGRANQPQHF.